Here is one TCR beta chain with its context. Its specificity is unknown. This sample was taken from a study of Graves' ophthalmopathy and Graves' hyperthyroidism. Study-level results: In blood, most expanded thyroid clonotypes above 0.001 frequency were also detected. Stable hyperthyroidism and ophthalmopathy were told apart by a 13-signature model, which achieved 85% to 90% sensitivity and 65% to 83% specificity.

The authors amplified TCR beta CDR3 regions from RNA transcripts. After a first-round RT-PCR with HTBI primers, a second-round multiplex PCR was run. TCRdb independently ran MiXCR on the multiplex PCR reads; one entry per CDR3 protein. This sample has about 620,000 distinct CDR3 sequences; 20% to 25% occur once, and the top ten carry roughly 6.9%. This CDR3 spans 13 amino acids. V shed 5 bases and J shed 6 bases, with 14 bases lying between them. Aged 18 to 65, hyperthyroidism patients had been newly diagnosed, with under 2 months' duration. The study excluded patients with other autoimmune diseases, uncontrolled infections, pregnancy or lactation.

Specimen: peripheral blood. The chain links TRBV12-3 or TRBV12-4 to TRBJ2-7; D is possibly TRBD1 (6 bases). The sequence derives from a woman aged 18-29 years with stable Graves' hyperthyroidism. Some clones in this sample may be carry-over from other donors' samples. The CDR3: CASSDRTLGEQYF. The CDR3 region has the DNA TGTGCCAGCAGTGACAGGACCCTCGGCGAGCAGTACTTC.